This T cell receptor beta chain appears in the sequencing data of a study of OX40 agonist ivuxolimab in advanced cancers. Study overall: Patients were dosed intravenously with ivuxolimab at 0.01 to 10 mg/kg every 2 weeks.

The CDR3 has 14 residues. CDR1 is SGHAT, CDR2 FQNNGV, per germline. V was pared by 2 bases and J by 3 bases, with 10 bases between. Clones were read by immunoSEQ multiplex PCR, and TCRdb kept only the in-frame ones, dropping some. The data show under 95,000 clones, roughly 80% seen once. The source of this sequence is an adult with an advanced solid tumor such as melanoma, head and neck, liver or kidney cancer. The sequenced sample was CD4+ or CD8+ T cells sorted from blood, obtained in a trial of the OX40 agonist ivuxolimab. The gene calls are TRBV11-2 and TRBJ1-1; D gene uncertain. CDR3 sequence (DNA): TGTGCCAGCAGCTTAATGACTGGTGACACTGAAGCTTTCTTT. Its translation is CASSLMTGDTEAFF.